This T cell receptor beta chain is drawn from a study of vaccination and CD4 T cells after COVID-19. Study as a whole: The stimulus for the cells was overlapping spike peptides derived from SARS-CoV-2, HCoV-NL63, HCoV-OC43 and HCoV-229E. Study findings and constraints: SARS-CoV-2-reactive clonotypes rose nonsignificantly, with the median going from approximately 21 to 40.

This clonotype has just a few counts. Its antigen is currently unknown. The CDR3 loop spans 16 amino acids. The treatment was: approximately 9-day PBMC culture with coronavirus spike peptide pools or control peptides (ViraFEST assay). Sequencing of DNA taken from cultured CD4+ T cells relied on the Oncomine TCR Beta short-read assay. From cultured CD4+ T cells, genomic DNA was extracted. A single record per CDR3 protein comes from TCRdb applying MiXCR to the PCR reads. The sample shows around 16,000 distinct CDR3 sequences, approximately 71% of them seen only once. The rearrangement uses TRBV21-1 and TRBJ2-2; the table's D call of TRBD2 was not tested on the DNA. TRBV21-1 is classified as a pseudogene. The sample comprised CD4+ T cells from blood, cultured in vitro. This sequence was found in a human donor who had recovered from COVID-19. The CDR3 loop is CASSKLGGRGSGELFF. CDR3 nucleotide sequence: TGTGCCAGCAGCAAACTTGGAGGGAGGGGATCCGGGGAGCTGTTTTTT.